The 30 T cell receptor beta chains reported below all come from one sample, sequenced in a study of cytomegalovirus exposure and HLA in healthy donors. Researchers ran the PCR with 60 Vbeta and 13 Jbeta primers. The protocol was immunoSEQ multiplex PCR, while the TCRdb copy is restricted to in-frame clones and leaves out a portion. This sample's table reports around 58,000 clones. Sequencing was done on a sample of PBMCs. These receptors were obtained from a man between 45 and 60 years old in good health and CMV-seropositive.

The chain links TRBV28 to TRBJ1-2, with TRBD1 matching over 8 bases. There are 12 residues in the CDR3. Germline loops: CDR1 MDHEN, CDR2 SYDVKM. J was trimmed by 10 bases and V by 6 bases; bases with no gene match: 7. The CDR3 bases are TGTGCCAGCAGCCTCAGGACAGGGCACTACACCTTC. Its translation: CASSLRTGHYTF.

The chain employs TRBV27 and TRBJ1-2, with D perhaps TRBD1 (5 bases). CDR1 and CDR2 (germline): MNHEY, SMNVEV (reference sequence). Trimming removed 6 bases at V and 4 bases at J, with 18 bases between. The length of the CDR3 is 15 residues. The CDR3 reads CASSPKGRGGYGYTF. The CDR3 nucleotides are TGTGCCAGCAGCCCCAAAGGGAGGGGCGGCTATGGCTACACCTTC.

The gene calls are TRBV2 and TRBJ2-2; 7 bases agree with TRBD1. CDR1 is SNHLY, CDR2 FYNNEI, per germline. V trimming: 7 bases; J trimming: 4 bases; junction bases outside the gene matches: 9. There are 15 residues in the CDR3. CDR3 nucleotide sequence: TGTGCCAGCACCGACGACAGGGTATTCACCGGGGAGCTGTTTTTT. Encoded protein: CASTDDRVFTGELFF.

The chain employs TRBV6-5 and TRBJ2-7; D is ambiguous. This CDR3 is built from 14 residues. The germline V gene encodes CDR1 MNHEY and CDR2 SVGAGI. With 5 bases removed from V and 0 bases from J, the gap between germline ends came to 11 bases. DNA of the CDR3: TGTGCCAGCAGTCCCCATCGAGCCTCCTACGAGCAGTACTTC. Protein: CASSPHRASYEQYF.

This chain connects TRBV5-6 to TRBJ1-1; 7 nucleotides match TRBD1. Germline assignment: CDR1 SGHDT and CDR2 YYEEEE. The CDR3 runs to 14 residues. V shed 8 bases and J 2 bases; nucleotides not matched to a gene: 9. The CDR3 coding sequence is TGTGCCAGTATTACCGGGACAGCCAACACTGAAGCTTTCTTT. Translating gives CASITGTANTEAFF.

The chain uses TRBV9 and TRBJ1-2; D not certain. Trimming took 3 bases from V and 4 from J, leaving 13 bases between them. The CDR3 length is 14 residues. In germline, CDR1 is SGDLS, CDR2 YYNGEE. The CDR3 loop is CASSAGSQTYGYTF. The CDR3 DNA follows: TGTGCCAGCAGCGCGGGGTCACAGACCTATGGCTACACCTTC.

The V call is TRBV7-9, the J call TRBJ1-2; TRBD1 might be the D (6 bases). V was clipped by 4 bases and J by 8 bases, with 20 bases between them. CDR3 length equals 15 residues. Germline V gives CDR1 SEHNR, CDR2 FQNEAQ (reference sequence). CDR3 sequence: CASSYGRGGAEGYTF. CDR3 DNA sequence: TGTGCCAGCAGCTACGGGAGAGGGGGGGCGGAAGGCTACACCTTC. The full variable domain, its missing parts supplied by reference TRBV7-9 and TRBJ1-2, is DTGVSQNPRHKITKRGQNVTFRCDPISEHNRLYWYRQTLGQGPEFLTYFQNEAQLEKSRLLSDRFSAERPKGSFSTLEIQRTEQGDSAMYLCASSYGRGGAEGYTFGSGTRLTVV.

The chain recombines TRBV6-5 with TRBJ2-7; D is unclear. The CDR3 extends over 12 amino acids. Looked up from germline, CDR1 is MNHEY and CDR2 is SVGAGI. Trimming removed 2 bases at V and 3 bases at J, with 5 bases between. DNA for the CDR3: TGTGCCAGCAGTTACAACAGCTACGAGCAGTACTTC. It translates to CASSYNSYEQYF.

The CDR3 nucleotides are TGTGCCAGCAGCTTAGGTAGCGAGCAGTACTTC. This sequence encodes CASSLGSEQYF. The rearrangement uses TRBV11-1 and TRBJ2-7; no reliable D call. V lost 1 base to trimming and J lost 6 bases, with 4 bases between them. Germline V gives CDR1 SGHAT, CDR2 FQDESV (reference sequence). The CDR3 is made up of 11 amino acids. Drawing the rest from reference TRBV11-1 and TRBJ2-7, the complete variable domain is EAEVAQSPRYKITEKSQAVAFWCDPISGHATLYWYRQILGQGPELLVQFQDESVVDDSQLPKDRFSAERLKGVDSTLKIQPAELGDSAMYLCASSLGSEQYFGPGTRLTVT.

V gene TRBV10-3 combines with J gene TRBJ2-7, with 11 bases lining up with TRBD1. This CDR3 region has 15 residues. Unmatched junction bases numbered 6, after V lost 6 bases and J lost 2 bases. Germline CDR1 reads ENHRY; CDR2 reads SYGVKD. CDR3 nucleotides: TGTGCCATCAGCTCCGGGACAGGGGGTCCCTACGAGCAGTACTTC. Translated: CAISSGTGGPYEQYF.

The chain is built from TRBV15 and TRBJ2-3; D is perhaps TRBD2 (7 bases). V was shortened by 4 bases and J by 5 bases, with 22 bases between the two germline ends. The CDR3 loop spans 17 amino acids. Germline V gene lookup returns CDR1 LNHNV and CDR2 YYDKDF (reference sequence). This CDR3 reads CATSTRGGRPRGDTQYF. The CDR3 DNA reads as TGTGCCACCAGCACTCGGGGAGGGAGGCCCAGGGGAGATACGCAGTATTTT.

The rearrangement links TRBV2 to TRBJ1-5; 8 positions match TRBD1. The J segment lost 6 bases and the V segment lost 3 bases, leaving 10 bases of the junction unmatched. In germline, CDR1 is SNHLY, CDR2 FYNNEI. This CDR3 has 16 residues. The CDR3 region is CASSDGRRTGSQPQHF. The CDR3 region has the DNA TGTGCCAGCAGTGATGGACGTCGGACAGGGTCTCAGCCCCAGCATTTT. Together with reference TRBV2 and TRBJ1-5, the CDR3 gives the full variable domain: EPEVTQTPSHQVTQMGQEVILRCVPISNHLYFYWYRQILGQKVEFLVSFYNNEISEKSEIFDDQFSVERPDGSNFTLKIRSTKLEDSAMYFCASSDGRRTGSQPQHFGDGTRLSIL.

Remarks on this clone: The sample contains more than one DNA sequence encoding this CDR3. The rearrangement links TRBV30 to TRBJ2-3; tentatively, D is TRBD2 (7 bases). The CDR3 extends over 15 amino acids. With 0 bases removed from V and 3 bases from J, the gap between germline ends came to 13 bases. Germline lookup yields CDR1 GTSNPN and CDR2 SVGIG (reference sequence). CDR3 residues: CAWSVGGGETDTQYF. The CDR3 DNA is TGTGCCTGGAGTGTAGGAGGGGGGGAGACAGATACGCAGTATTTT. The complete variable domain, with remaining parts taken from reference TRBV30 and TRBJ2-3, reads SQTIHQWPATLVQPVGSPLSLECTVEGTSNPNLYWYRQAAGRGLQLLFYSVGIGQISSEVPQNLSASRPQDRQFILSSKKLLLSDSGFYLCAWSVGGGETDTQYFGPGTRLTVL.

The J gene is TRBJ1-2, the V gene TRBV27; TRBD1 is a possible D gene (6 bases). The V end was cut by 0 bases, the J end by 3 bases, with 8 bases between. The CDR3 loop spans 14 amino acids. Per germline, CDR1 MNHEY and CDR2 SMNVEV (reference sequence). CDR3 in amino acids: CASSLSGTYYGYTF. CDR3 DNA sequence: TGTGCCAGCAGTTTATCCGGGACATACTATGGCTACACCTTC.

The gene calls are TRBV5-1 and TRBJ2-3; 10 bases align to TRBD2. Germline CDR1 and CDR2: SGHRS and YFSETQ. V shed 0 bases, J shed 2 bases, and the junction held 3 bases outside the gene matches. The CDR3 is 16 residues long. The CDR3 region is CASSLGTSGFTDTQYF. In DNA form, the CDR3 reads TGCGCCAGCAGCTTGGGGACTAGCGGATTCACAGATACGCAGTATTTT.

This chain connects TRBV29-1 to TRBJ2-1; 8 bases line up with TRBD2. There are 15 residues in the CDR3. Losses at the gene ends were 3 bases for V and 7 bases for J; bases not matched to a gene: 11. Germline CDR1 is SQVTM and CDR2 is ANQGSEA. For the CDR3, the DNA is TGCAGCGTTGAGGGGCTTAGCGGGAAGGTGAATGAGCAGTTCTTC. Translation gives CSVEGLSGKVNEQFF.

The V gene is TRBV7-9, the J gene TRBJ1-2; 10 nucleotides match TRBD1. The germline V gene has CDR1 SEHNR and CDR2 FQNEAQ (reference sequence). Trimming took 5 bases from V and 8 from J; bases not matched to a gene: 8. The CDR3 contains 14 residues. The CDR3 DNA reads TGTGCCAGCAGCCCCGAGGGACAGGGGTCGGGCTACACCTTC. It encodes CASSPEGQGSGYTF.

This chain connects TRBV5-6 to TRBJ1-4; 8 bases fit TRBD1. The CDR3 is 15 amino acids. Germline CDR1 reads SGHDT; CDR2 reads YYEEEE. The J segment lost 8 bases and the V segment lost 0 bases, leaving 6 bases of the junction unmatched. CDR3 amino acids: CASSLARQGKEKLFF. The CDR3 bases are TGTGCCAGCAGCTTGGCCAGACAGGGGAAGGAAAAACTGTTTTTT.

The chain employs TRBV29-1 and TRBJ2-5; perhaps TRBD1 as D (5 bases). This CDR3 contains 13 residues. Trimming pared 7 bases from V and 11 bases from J, leaving 23 bases between. Germline V lookup: CDR1 SQVTM, CDR2 ANQGSEA. Here the CDR3 reads CSAGPGPSYKQYF. The CDR3 region has the DNA TGCAGCGCGGGTCCAGGGCCCTCCTACAAGCAGTACTTC.

The CDR3 region has the DNA TGTGCCAGCAGCTCGGGAGGGGAGGCTGGCACAGATACGCAGTATTTT. Its translation is CASSSGGEAGTDTQYF. The chain carries TRBV4-2 and TRBJ2-3; TRBD2 agrees at 8 bases. The germline CDR1 and CDR2 sequences are LGHNA and YNFKEQ. V dropped 5 bases and J dropped 1; count of bases not matched to a gene: 8. The CDR3 runs 16 residues.

The chain recombines TRBV7-9 with TRBJ1-2, with D maybe TRBD1 (6 bases). There are 13 residues in the CDR3. From germline, CDR1 is SEHNR and CDR2 FQNEAQ (reference sequence). V lost 1 base and J lost 8, with 11 bases in between. The CDR3: CASSLGGGLGYTF. The DNA for the CDR3 is TGTGCCAGCAGCTTAGGAGGGGGTTTGGGCTACACCTTC.

This chain uses TRBV6-5 with TRBJ1-1, with D uncertain. The CDR3 is 15 residues long. Between the trimmed V and J ends, which lost 0 bases and 11 bases, there was a span of 19 bases. Germline CDR1 is MNHEY and CDR2 is SVGAGI. In DNA, the CDR3 is TGTGCCAGCAGTTACTCGATAGCGGGAAACCTCGAGGCTTTCTTT. Translating gives CASSYSIAGNLEAFF.

The rearrangement links TRBV7-9 to TRBJ2-3; no clear D gene. CDR1 is SEHNR and CDR2 is FQNEAQ in the germline V gene (reference sequence). CDR3 length equals 16 residues. V lost 0 bases to trimming and J lost 0 bases, with 10 bases between them. This CDR3 is CASSLATSDSTDTQYF. Written as DNA, the CDR3 is TGTGCCAGCAGCTTAGCGACGAGCGATAGCACAGATACGCAGTATTTT.

This chain joins TRBV6-5 and TRBJ2-7; TRBD2 matches 11 bases. Germline V gives CDR1 MNHEY, CDR2 SVGAGI. The CDR3 totals 15 residues. Trimming took 6 bases from V and 2 from J; bases not matched to a gene: 6. CDR3 DNA sequence: TGTGCCAGCAGCCCTAGCGGGGGGAGCGCCTACGAGCAGTACTTC. Its protein product is CASSPSGGSAYEQYF.

The genes are TRBV30 and TRBJ1-5, with D perhaps TRBD1 (6 bases). CDR1 GTSNPN and CDR2 SVGIG come from the germline V gene (reference sequence). Trimming removed 1 base at V and 3 bases at J, with 16 bases between. The CDR3 runs to 16 residues. The CDR3 region has the DNA TGTGCCTGGAGTGCCGGACAGTTAGGGCTCAATCAGCCCCAGCATTTT. This codes for CAWSAGQLGLNQPQHF.

V gene TRBV11-2 combines with J gene TRBJ2-4, with a tentative D call TRBD1 (5 bases). The germline V gene encodes CDR1 SGHAT and CDR2 FQNNGV. V lost 2 bases to trimming and J lost 0 bases, with 17 bases between them. CDR3 length equals 18 residues. CDR3 nucleotides: TGTGCCAGCAGCTTACCCCCCCTAGTGGGGCAAGCCAAAAACATTCAGTACTTC. Translation: CASSLPPLVGQAKNIQYF.

The chain has TRBV18 and TRBJ1-2, with no clear D. The CDR3 sequence is 14 residues long. Trimming took off 0 bases at V and 2 bases at J, with 7 bases between the two ends. CDR1 is KGHSH, CDR2 LQKENI, per germline. CDR3 coding DNA: TGTGCCAGCTCACCACCGGGCAGAAACTATGGCTACACCTTC. It codes for CASSPPGRNYGYTF. Full variable domain (missing parts from reference TRBV18 and TRBJ1-2): NAGVMQNPRHLVRRRGQEARLRCSPMKGHSHVYWYRQLPEEGLKFMVYLQKENIIDESGMPKERFSAEFPKEGPSILRIQQVVRGDSAAYFCASSPPGRNYGYTFGSGTRLTVV.

This rearrangement joins TRBV6-5 to TRBJ1-2; 7 bases map to TRBD1. The length of the CDR3 is 13 residues. CDR1 is MNHEY, CDR2 SVGAGI, per germline. The J segment lost 5 bases and the V segment lost 5 bases, leaving 5 bases of the junction unmatched. The CDR3 region is CASSRQGWYGYTF. The CDR3 DNA reads TGTGCCAGCAGTCGACAGGGTTGGTATGGCTACACCTTC.

The chain links TRBV6-6 to TRBJ1-2; weak D call: TRBD1 (6 bases). Trimming took off 5 bases at V and 8 bases at J, with 12 bases between the two ends. This CDR3 region has 12 residues. The germline V gene encodes CDR1 MNHNY and CDR2 SVGAGI (reference sequence). CDR3 loop: CASSRTDRGYTF. CDR3 nucleotides: TGTGCCAGCAGTCGAACCGACAGGGGCTACACCTTC.

The gene calls are TRBV4-1 and TRBJ2-7, with 9 bases lining up with TRBD1. The J segment lost 4 bases and the V segment lost 1 base, leaving 5 bases of the junction unmatched. Germline V gives CDR1 MGHRA, CDR2 YSYEKL. This CDR3 is 15 amino acids long. The CDR3 nucleotides are TGCGCCAGCAGCCAAGTCGGGACAGGGAATTACGAGCAGTACTTC. Translating gives CASSQVGTGNYEQYF.